This T cell receptor (beta chain) was sequenced during a study of cytomegalovirus exposure and HLA in healthy donors. The PCR ran on 60 Vbeta and 13 Jbeta primers. TCRdb keeps only in-frame clones here, not all; method: immunoSEQ multiplex PCR. Of around 100,000 clones in the sample, just under 75% were seen once. The TCR originated in a middle-aged man in good health and CMV-seropositive. The sequencing input was PBMCs.

The CDR3 nucleotides are TGTGCCAGCAGCGCCCTAGCGGGAGGTTTTGTATCCGGGGAGCTGTTTTTT. Translating it yields CASSALAGGFVSGELFF. V and J are TRBV9 and TRBJ2-2; 11 bases agree with TRBD2. V dropped 3 bases and J dropped 6; count of bases not matched to a gene: 10. The germline V gene has CDR1 SGDLS and CDR2 YYNGEE. The CDR3 loop spans 17 amino acids.